This T cell receptor beta chain was sequenced in a study of cytomegalovirus exposure and HLA in healthy donors. Study-wide results and caveats: In a later analysis, productive TCRs from donors in an Asian-associated ancestry cluster reportedly carried fewer N-insertions than the cohort mean.

Trimming shortened V by 2 bases and J by 2 bases, and 15 bases separated the two germline ends. This CDR3 is 15 amino acids long. Germline V gene data show CDR1 as GTSNPN and CDR2 as SVGIG (reference sequence). Regarding this clone: What it binds is unknown.

Use of 60 Vbeta and 13 Jbeta primers characterized the PCR. The assay was immunoSEQ multiplex PCR, and TCRdb's table has in-frame clones only and misses some. The sample includes 180,000 or so clones, 82% seen only once; the top ten take over 1.5%. This chain links TRBV30 with TRBJ1-1, with D unresolved. Sequenced: PBMCs. The receptor was isolated from a man aged 35-49 years in good health and CMV-seronegative. CDR3 residues: CAWSSYSTPNTEAFF. CDR3 coding DNA: TGTGCCTGGAGTTCCTACAGCACCCCAAACACTGAAGCTTTCTTT.